This TCR beta chain was identified in a study of T cells in Graves' hyperthyroidism and ophthalmopathy. The study, taken as a whole, reports: Among clonotypes expanded in thyroid above 0.001, most were also found in blood. The model identified upcoming ophthalmopathy a median approximately six months ahead of onset.

To note about this clonotype: Antigen: not known.

TCR beta CDR3 region amplification was performed from RNA transcripts. The study used the HTBI primer set for a first-round RT-PCR of the TCR CDR3. TCRdb called the multiplex PCR reads again in MiXCR, with one record for every CDR3 protein. Altogether about 280,000 distinct CDR3 sequences are present, 20% to 25% being singletons, with the ten largest covering approximately 30%. The CDR3 is 12 amino acids. V was shortened by 2 bases and J by 8 bases, with 6 bases between the two germline ends. Germline loops: CDR1 LGHNT, CDR2 FRNRAP. Extraction of PBMCs used roughly 9.6 ml of fresh peripheral blood. This sequence joins TRBV12-5 and TRBJ2-2; D unresolved. This TCR was recovered from a man aged 35-49 years with Graves' hyperthyroidism that later progressed to Graves' ophthalmopathy. Specimen: blood. This chain's CDR3 is CASGLPQGELFF. The CDR3 coding sequence is TGTGCTAGTGGTTTGCCTCAAGGGGAGCTGTTTTTT.